The clone carrying this T cell receptor (beta chain) has a single count. The authors' processing: Counts of nucleated cells, estimated from reference gene primer amplification, were obtained. Profiling relied on immunoSEQ multiplex PCR, and the TCRdb table lists in-frame clones only, not all of them. That table is the source of V, J and clone size, and D and trimming were worked out from the DNA. The sample holds under 550,000 clones, 70% to 90% seen once. The germline V and J ends were trimmed by 9 bases and 0 bases, with 18 bases remaining between them. The CDR3 contains 16 residues. Germline assignment: CDR1 LNHDA and CDR2 SQIVND (reference sequence). The data were taken from a study of blood T cell repertoires in COVID-19. The overall study: Material from acute and convalescent COVID-19 was sourced from the United States, Italy and Spain.

Source material: peripheral blood. This sequence was found in a man between 18 and 35 years old with COVID-19, enrolled during active disease. J is TRBJ1-3 and V is TRBV19; D is undetermined. CDR3 sequence (DNA): TGTGCCAGCCAAACAGAGCTCGGCGTCTCTGGAAACACCATATATTTT. It is translated as CASQTELGVSGNTIYF.